This T cell receptor (beta chain) is drawn from a study of regulatory T cells in long-lasting Graves disease. Study-wide context: In persistent Graves' disease, antithyroid drugs had been taken for over 5 years and TSH receptor antibodies stayed positive.

Building the TCR beta libraries relied on iRepertoire HTBI primers, and CDR3 regions underwent Arm-PCR. TCRdb fed the multiplex PCR reads into MiXCR, producing one record per CDR3 protein. Of some 300,000 distinct CDR3 sequences listed, around 21% were seen once; the top ten hold about 61%. Per germline, CDR1 MDHEN and CDR2 SYDVKM. The junction had 13 bases not matched to a gene; V was cut back by 8 bases and J by 9 bases. The CDR3 totals 14 residues. Study conclusions and caveats: When disease was persistent, TRBV28, TRBJ1-2 and TRBJ2-5 were the favored segments. Persistent cases of Graves' showed reduced TCR diversity relative to newly diagnosed patients.

On this clonotype: Its antigen is still unknown.

Time point: persistent/refractory GD, antithyroid drugs over 5 years with positive TRAb. PBMCs provided the RNA from which the TCR library was made. It was an endocrinology department in Xi'an, China, that provided the patients. Sequencing was performed on peripheral blood mononuclear cells (PBMCs), taken when the disease was refractory, from a patient treated with antithyroid drugs. The receptor was isolated from a female donor with Graves disease. The J gene is TRBJ2-1, the V gene TRBV28; 7 bases are shared with TRBD2. Here the CDR3 reads CASDLAGGGSEQFF. CDR3 nucleotides: TGTGCCAGCGACTTAGCGGGTGGAGGTAGTGAGCAGTTCTTC. The full variable domain, in which reference TRBV28 and TRBJ2-1 provide the parts outside the CDR3, is DVKVTQSSRYLVKRTGEKVFLECVQDMDHENMFWYRQDPGLGLRLIYFSYDVKMKEKGDIPEGYSVSREKKERFSLILESASTNQTSMYLCASDLAGGGSEQFFGPGTRLTVL.